The 22 T cell receptor beta chains reported below all come from one sample, sequenced in a study of T cells expressing NK-cell markers. TCRdb processed the 5' RACE reads again and assigns one entry to each CDR3 protein, with no DNA. This sample contains roughly 160,000 distinct CDR3 sequences. Source material: blood T cells: a sorted CD56 or NKG2C T cell subset, CD4+ or CD8+ T cells, or bulk PBMC T cells (not recorded which). These receptors originate from a woman between 18 and 70 years old in good health.

This sequence joins TRBV4-2 and TRBJ2-1; TCRdb designates TRBD1, a call that cannot be tested without DNA. The length of the CDR3 is 19 residues. Germline V gene lookup returns CDR1 LGHNA and CDR2 YNFKEQ. The CDR3 spells CASSQEARPGWEILNEQFF.

This chain joins TRBV27 and TRBJ1-2. Germline lookup yields CDR1 MNHEY and CDR2 SMNVEV (reference sequence). This CDR3 has 14 amino acids. The CDR3 protein is CASSLSPTIYGYTF.

The chain is built from TRBV7-9 and TRBJ2-2; TCRdb lists TRBD2, though no DNA is available to test this call. The CDR3 runs to 17 residues. Germline-derived CDR1 and CDR2 are SEHNR and FQNEAQ (reference sequence). The CDR3 reads CASSFGPSGSRPGELFF.

V is TRBV6-1 and J is TRBJ1-5; TCRdb gives TRBD1 as the D gene, but with no DNA this cannot be confirmed. This CDR3 contains 18 residues. CDR1 MNHNS and CDR2 SASEGT come from the germline V gene. This chain's CDR3 is CASSRTPGGGYSNQPQHF.

The genes are TRBV9 and TRBJ2-3; there is no DNA to check the TCRdb D call of TRBD1. Germline V gene lookup returns CDR1 SGDLS and CDR2 YYNGEE. The length of the CDR3 is 17 residues. The CDR3 here is CASSGRLFGGAEDTQYF.

The chain joins TRBV4-2 to TRBJ2-1; without DNA, the TCRdb call of TRBD2 cannot be checked. The CDR3 length is 15 residues. Per the germline V gene, CDR1 is LGHNA and CDR2 is YNFKEQ. CDR3 amino acids: CASSPSGGADNEQFF.

This sequence joins TRBV3-1 and TRBJ2-7; TCRdb reports TRBD2, a call that lacks DNA to check it against. The CDR3 covers 15 residues. Per germline, CDR1 LGHDT and CDR2 YNNKEL (reference sequence). The CDR3 reads CASSPTGTVFYEQYF.

The chain recombines TRBV5-1 with TRBJ2-7; the TCRdb call, TRBD1, lacks DNA for checking. Germline V gives CDR1 SGHRS, CDR2 YFSETQ. This CDR3 has 15 amino acids. CDR3 sequence reads: CASSLGDRGVYEQYF.

V is TRBV7-9 and J is TRBJ2-5; TCRdb names TRBD2, which stays unverified in the absence of DNA. CDR3 size: 14 residues. Germline values: CDR1 SEHNR, CDR2 FQNEAQ (reference sequence). CDR3 in amino acids: CASSSDRLGETQYF. The full variable domain, in which reference TRBV7-9 and TRBJ2-5 provide the parts outside the CDR3, is DTGVSQNPRHKITKRGQNVTFRCDPISEHNRLYWYRQTLGQGPEFLTYFQNEAQLEKSRLLSDRFSAERPKGSFSTLEIQRTEQGDSAMYLCASSSDRLGETQYFGPGTRLLVL.

V gene TRBV5-1 combines with J gene TRBJ2-5. The CDR3 contains 15 residues. Germline loops: CDR1 SGHRS, CDR2 YFSETQ. The chain's CDR3 is CASSYQSGVQETQYF. Supplemented by reference TRBV5-1 and TRBJ2-5, the full variable domain reads KAGVTQTPRYLIKTRGQQVTLSCSPISGHRSVSWYQQTPGQGLQFLFEYFSETQRNKGNFPGRFSGRQFSNSRSEMNVSTLELGDSALYLCASSYQSGVQETQYFGPGTRLLVL.

V and J are TRBV6-4 and TRBJ2-2. This CDR3 contains 13 residues. The germline V gene encodes CDR1 MRHNA and CDR2 SNTAGT. CDR3 residues: CASRPTHTGELFF.

This chain uses TRBV25-1 with TRBJ1-2. Germline-derived CDR1 and CDR2 are MGHDK and SYGVNS. The CDR3 is 13 amino acids. CDR3 amino acids: CASSEGGVAGYTF.

The chain is built from TRBV5-1 and TRBJ2-4; TCRdb's assignment of TRBD2 cannot be checked, as there is no DNA. This CDR3 is built from 16 residues. The V gene's germline CDR1 is SGHRS and CDR2 YFSETQ. CDR3 loop: CASSLGEGRAKNIQYF.

The rearrangement links TRBV29-1 to TRBJ1-5; TCRdb names TRBD1, which stays unverified in the absence of DNA. CDR3 length equals 13 residues. CDR1 and CDR2 (germline): SQVTM, ANQGSEA. The CDR3 sequence is CSGGTGRGQPQHF.

The chain is built from TRBV4-2 and TRBJ2-3; TCRdb designates TRBD1, a call that cannot be tested without DNA. The length of the CDR3 is 15 residues. The V gene's germline CDR1 is LGHNA and CDR2 YNFKEQ. The CDR3: CASSQEKSSAHTQYF.

V and J are TRBV29-1 and TRBJ2-4; no DNA is available, so the TRBD1 call from TCRdb remains unchecked. CDR3 size: 13 residues. Germline CDR1 reads SQVTM; CDR2 reads ANQGSEA. This CDR3 is CSAGSPAKNIQYF.

This chain joins TRBV18 and TRBJ2-3; the TCRdb call, TRBD2, lacks DNA for checking. Germline CDR1 is KGHSH and CDR2 is LQKENI. The CDR3 contains 16 residues. CDR3 amino acids: CASSPPSVSRTDTQYF.

The rearrangement links TRBV6-6 to TRBJ1-1. This CDR3 has 13 amino acids. Germline V gene data show CDR1 as MNHNY and CDR2 as SVGAGI (reference sequence). CDR3 sequence reads: CASSDSLNTEAFF.

The CDR3 here is CASSKGGPVALSLSTDTQYF. This chain uses TRBV7-3 with TRBJ2-3; TCRdb lists TRBD1, though no DNA is available to test this call. The CDR3 runs 20 residues. The germline gives CDR1 SGHTA, CDR2 FQGTGA. The full variable domain, its missing parts supplied by reference TRBV7-3 and TRBJ2-3, is GAGVSQTPSNKVTEKGKYVELRCDPISGHTALYWYRQSLGQGPEFLIYFQGTGAADDSGLPNDRFFAVRPEGSVSTLKIQRTERGDSAVYLCASSKGGPVALSLSTDTQYFGPGTRLTVL.

The V call is TRBV20-1, the J call TRBJ1-1; TCRdb returns TRBD1, unconfirmable since there is no DNA. CDR1 and CDR2 (germline): DFQATT, SNEGSKA (reference sequence). The CDR3 covers 13 residues. CDR3 region: CSAPKRGGTEAFF.

The rearrangement joins TRBV28 to TRBJ1-2. Germline loops: CDR1 MDHEN, CDR2 SYDVKM. CDR3 length: 13 residues. Here the CDR3 reads CASKLRRGEGYTF.

The V and J genes are TRBV20-1 and TRBJ2-2; the D gene TCRdb calls, TRBD2, cannot be checked with no DNA. Per the germline V gene, CDR1 is DFQATT and CDR2 is SNEGSKA (reference sequence). The CDR3 has 16 residues. CDR3 sequence: CSARGLAGMSTGELFF.